Sequencing of this T cell receptor beta chain was carried out in a study of T cell repertoires in ileal Crohn's disease. The table came from immunoSEQ multiplex PCR; TCRdb's copy has only in-frame clones and leaves some out. The sample consists of thousands of clones, 80% of them appearing once. V lost 2 bases to trimming and J lost 1 base, with 11 bases between them. Germline V CDR1 and CDR2: GTSNPN, SVGIG (reference sequence). The CDR3 spans 14 residues. Study findings and constraints: High-frequency clones were more common in sorted CD8 than CD4 cells.

On this clone itself: Its antigen remains unknown.

The sample consisted of ileal tissue. The TCR was taken from an adult with Crohn's disease. This chain joins TRBV30 and TRBJ1-1; no reliable D call. Written as DNA, the CDR3 is TGTGCCTGGAGTCAACACCGTTCGAACACTGAAGCTTTCTTT. Protein: CAWSQHRSNTEAFF.